These 25 T cell receptor beta chains were all obtained from the same sample, sequenced in a study of T cells in Graves' hyperthyroidism and ophthalmopathy. What was amplified from RNA transcripts were TCR beta CDR3 regions. The TCR CDR3 was amplified in a first-round RT-PCR using the HTBI primer set. TCRdb passed the multiplex PCR reads through MiXCR, listing each CDR3 protein once. Among around 570,000 distinct CDR3 sequences, approximately 20% were seen once, and the ten largest hold roughly 47%. The material sequenced was blood. The receptors were sampled from a man between 40 and 49 years old with Graves' ophthalmopathy.

V gene TRBV7-9 combines with J gene TRBJ1-1; maybe TRBD1 (6 bases). This CDR3 region has 12 residues. The V gene lost 6 bases and the J gene lost 7 bases, with 12 bases spanning the gap. From germline, CDR1 is SEHNR and CDR2 FQNEAQ (reference sequence). The CDR3 sequence: CASSAGVGEAFF. DNA for the CDR3: TGTGCCAGCAGTGCAGGGGTGGGTGAAGCTTTCTTT.

This clonotype was seen a few times. The rearrangement joins TRBV12-3 or TRBV12-4 to TRBJ1-5; D is undetermined. The V end was cut by 2 bases, the J end by 2 bases, with 10 bases between. The CDR3 length is 15 residues. The DNA of the CDR3 is TGTGCCAGCAGTTTAATCAAGGTGGGCAATCAGCCCCAGCATTTT. This encodes CASSLIKVGNQPQHF.

This clonotype appeared once. The chain has TRBV7-9 and TRBJ2-1; 7 positions match TRBD2. Germline-derived CDR1 and CDR2 are SEHNR and FQNEAQ (reference sequence). The J segment lost 8 bases and the V segment lost 5 bases, leaving 9 bases of the junction unmatched. The CDR3 extends over 14 amino acids. The CDR3 sequence: CASSPGLAVYEQFF. DNA for the CDR3: TGTGCCAGCAGCCCGGGGCTAGCGGTCTATGAGCAGTTCTTC.

This clonotype was counted many times. The chain carries TRBV2 and TRBJ2-1; perhaps TRBD2 as D (9 bases). Trimming cost V 10 bases and J 9 bases, with 25 bases left between them. CDR1 is SNHLY, CDR2 FYNNEI, per germline. CDR3 length equals 15 residues. In nucleotides, the CDR3 is TGTGCCACCTTACCAGGGGGCGGGGGGGCCGCTGAGCAGTTCTTC. This translates into CATLPGGGGAAEQFF. The variable domain in full, completed from reference TRBV2 and TRBJ2-1, reads EPEVTQTPSHQVTQMGQEVILRCVPISNHLYFYWYRQILGQKVEFLVSFYNNEISEKSEIFDDQFSVERPDGSNFTLKIRSTKLEDSAMYFCATLPGGGGAAEQFFGPGTRLTVL.

This sequence joins TRBV5-8 and TRBJ1-4; D is undetermined. V was pared by 4 bases and J by 7 bases, with 14 bases between. This CDR3 has 14 residues. The germline gives CDR1 SGHTS, CDR2 YDEGEE. The CDR3 is CASSPGGFGEKLFF. The CDR3 nucleotides are TGTGCCAGCAGCCCGGGTGGGTTCGGTGAAAAACTGTTTTTT.

In this sample, this clonotype turned up many times. The V and J genes are TRBV27 and TRBJ2-1; 10 nucleotides line up with TRBD2. Germline V lookup: CDR1 MNHEY, CDR2 SMNVEV (reference sequence). CDR3 length equals 15 residues. Unmatched junction bases numbered 5, after V lost 5 bases and J lost 4 bases. CDR3 in amino acids: CASSRGTSVYNEQFF. As DNA, the CDR3 is TGTGCCAGCAGTCGCGGGACTAGCGTGTACAATGAGCAGTTCTTC.

This clonotype has a count of ten or more. The chain has TRBV11-2 and TRBJ1-4; possibly TRBD1 for D (6 bases). The CDR3 extends over 16 amino acids. CDR1 is SGHAT and CDR2 is FQNNGV in the germline V gene. The V and J ends lost 5 bases and 0 bases respectively, with 13 bases between them. In DNA form, the CDR3 reads TGTGCCAGCAGCATCGGGACACGAGCAACTAATGAAAAACTGTTTTTT. Protein sequence: CASSIGTRATNEKLFF.

The V gene is TRBV2, the J gene TRBJ2-7, with 11 bases fitting TRBD1. The CDR3 has 16 residues. Trimming took 6 bases from V and 3 from J; bases not matched to a gene: 10. Germline CDR1 SNHLY, CDR2 FYNNEI. CDR3 in amino acids: CASRPRSGTGGYEQYF. CDR3 nucleotide sequence: TGTGCCAGCAGGCCGCGATCCGGGACAGGGGGCTACGAGCAGTACTTC.

Worth noting for this clonotype: A read error is likely, as this CDR3 ends without the conserved phenylalanine or tryptophan. This sequence joins TRBV11-1 and TRBJ1-6; 8 positions match TRBD1. The CDR3 is 18 amino acids. V shed 5 bases and J 0 bases; nucleotides not matched to a gene: 9. Germline CDR1 is SGHAT and CDR2 is FQDESV (reference sequence). CDR3 sequence reads: CASSMRQGTFSYNSPLHL. The CDR3 region has the DNA TGTGCCAGCAGCATGAGACAGGGGACCTTCTCCTATAATTCACCCCTCCACCTT.

This clonotype has a handful of counts. This chain joins TRBV2 and TRBJ2-7; 11 bases map to TRBD2. This CDR3 has 15 residues. Per the germline V gene, CDR1 is SNHLY and CDR2 is FYNNEI. Germline trimming cut 6 bases from V and 1 base from J; bases unmatched to any gene: 5. CDR3 region: CASRGTSGGSYEQYF. The CDR3 region has the DNA TGTGCCAGCAGGGGCACTAGCGGGGGATCCTACGAGCAGTACTTC.

The V and J genes are TRBV5-4 and TRBJ1-2; perhaps TRBD1 as D (5 bases). CDR3 length: 15 amino acids. Germline CDR1 reads SGHNT; CDR2 reads YYREEE (reference sequence). The ends were cut back, 3 bases at V and 8 bases at J, with 20 bases in the middle. The CDR3 spells CASSSTLDSPIGYTF. In nucleotides, the CDR3 is TGTGCCAGCAGCTCCACCCTTGACAGTCCTATAGGCTACACCTTC.

With respect to this clonotype: The germline gene is not matched at one end of the junction; a read error may be the cause. The chain joins TRBV2 to TRBJ2-3; TRBD1 aligns across 7 bases. The CDR3 runs 15 residues. Looked up from germline, CDR1 is SNHLY and CDR2 is FYNNEI. CDR3 region: CASSAGTADTDTQCF. The CDR3 DNA reads as TGTGCCAGCAGTGCCGGGACAGCCGACACAGATACGCAGTGTTTT.

The CDR3 protein is CASSLYGLASQETQYF. The CDR3 DNA reads as TGTGCCAGCAGCTTATACGGACTAGCGAGCCAAGAGACCCAGTACTTC. J is TRBJ2-5 and V is TRBV7-2; 9 bases fit TRBD2. The CDR3 consists of 16 residues. CDR1 is SGHTA, CDR2 FQGNSA, per germline. V dropped 2 bases and J dropped 1; count of bases not matched to a gene: 5.

This clonotype has only a few counts. The chain joins TRBV28 to TRBJ2-7; D might be TRBD1 or TRBD2, each matching 5 bases. In germline, CDR1 is MDHEN, CDR2 SYDVKM. There are 16 residues in the CDR3. Between the trimmed V and J ends, which lost 5 bases and 4 bases, there was a span of 21 bases. For the CDR3, the DNA is TGTGCCAGCAGTCCACCCGTCGCAGGGTGGGAGTACGAGCAGTACTTC. Protein sequence: CASSPPVAGWEYEQYF.

The chain is built from TRBV13 and TRBJ2-7, with D perhaps TRBD1 (6 bases). V gave up 5 bases and J gave up 3 bases, with 29 bases separating them. The CDR3 spans 19 residues. From germline, CDR1 is PRHDT and CDR2 FYEKMQ (reference sequence). The CDR3 sequence: CASSLGPGTSSGVIYEQYF. As DNA, the CDR3 is TGTGCCAGCAGCCTCGGTCCCGGGACATCAAGTGGGGTCATCTACGAGCAGTACTTC.

This clonotype was detected ten times or more. The chain joins TRBV28 to TRBJ2-1; TRBD2 agrees at 13 bases. The germline V gene has CDR1 MDHEN and CDR2 SYDVKM. CDR3 length: 15 amino acids. V trimming: 5 bases; J trimming: 4 bases; junction bases outside the gene matches: 2. The DNA for the CDR3 is TGTGCCAGCAGTGGGACTAGCGGGGTATACAATGAGCAGTTCTTC. It yields the protein CASSGTSGVYNEQFF. The entire variable domain, with the rest obtained from reference TRBV28 and TRBJ2-1, is as follows: DVKVTQSSRYLVKRTGEKVFLECVQDMDHENMFWYRQDPGLGLRLIYFSYDVKMKEKGDIPEGYSVSREKKERFSLILESASTNQTSMYLCASSGTSGVYNEQFFGPGTRLTVL.

This clonotype was counted between two and nine times. The genes are TRBV9 and TRBJ2-1; the D gene could be TRBD1 or TRBD2 (5 bases each). The CDR3 has 14 amino acids. Germline CDR1 is SGDLS and CDR2 is YYNGEE. V lost 0 bases to trimming and J lost 10 bases, with 14 bases between them. The CDR3 region is CASSVVVSEGEQFF. For the CDR3, the DNA is TGTGCCAGCAGCGTAGTGGTCTCTGAGGGGGAGCAGTTCTTC.

The chain couples TRBV15 to TRBJ2-7; possible D gene TRBD1, 5 bases. Germline CDR1 reads LNHNV; CDR2 reads YYDKDF (reference sequence). The CDR3 extends over 16 amino acids. V dropped 1 base and J dropped 3 bases, with 16 bases sitting between them. The CDR3, as DNA: TGTGCCACCAGCAGAGTCAGGGAACCAATCTACTACGAGCAGTACTTC. The encoded protein is CATSRVREPIYYEQYF.

There are a few counts of this clonotype. The chain combines TRBV15 with TRBJ2-3; D possibly matches TRBD1 or TRBD2 (5 bases each). The germline V and J ends were trimmed by 4 bases and 4 bases, with 15 bases remaining between them. This CDR3 is built from 15 residues. Germline V gives CDR1 LNHNV, CDR2 YYDKDF (reference sequence). The CDR3 reads CATSMRGLRADTQYF. CDR3 DNA: TGTGCCACCAGCATGAGGGGCTTGAGGGCAGATACGCAGTATTTT.

The chain uses TRBV20-1 and TRBJ2-1; D not resolved. CDR3 length: 16 amino acids. V lost 0 bases and J lost 7, with 19 bases in between. CDR1 and CDR2 (germline): DFQATT, SNEGSKA (reference sequence). The chain's CDR3 is CSARDPKPSPANEQFF. CDR3 nucleotides: TGCAGTGCTAGAGATCCGAAGCCCTCCCCCGCTAATGAGCAGTTCTTC.

This clonotype was recorded at least ten times. V gene TRBV12-5 combines with J gene TRBJ2-3, with D unresolved. V lost 6 bases to trimming and J lost 0 bases, with 7 bases between them. The CDR3 spans 13 residues. Germline V gene lookup returns CDR1 LGHNT and CDR2 FRNRAP. The CDR3 DNA is TGTGCTAGTGGGCTAAGGAGCACAGATACGCAGTATTTT. It yields the protein CASGLRSTDTQYF. Full variable domain (missing parts from reference TRBV12-5 and TRBJ2-3): DARVTQTPRHKVTEMGQEVTMRCQPILGHNTVFWYRQTMMQGLELLAYFRNRAPLDDSGMPKDRFSAEMPDATLATLKIQPSEPRDSAVYFCASGLRSTDTQYFGPGTRLTVL.

The rearrangement uses TRBV4-1 and TRBJ2-2, with 12 bases matching TRBD2. Per the germline V gene, CDR1 is MGHRA and CDR2 is YSYEKL. With V trimmed by 4 bases and J by 1 base, 4 bases remained unmatched. This CDR3 is 17 amino acids long. The CDR3 nucleotides read TGCGCCAGCAGCCCGACTAGCGGGGGCTTGAACACCGGGGAGCTGTTTTTT. Its translation is CASSPTSGGLNTGELFF.

The chain joins TRBV29-1 to TRBJ1-5; D gene unclear. Germline CDR1 is SQVTM and CDR2 is ANQGSEA. V lost 5 bases to trimming and J lost 5 bases, with 37 bases between them. The CDR3 is 21 residues long. The CDR3 reads CSVPNVGLAIKVAWLDQPQHF. In DNA, the CDR3 is TGCAGCGTTCCCAACGTGGGCCTCGCGATCAAGGTTGCTTGGTTGGATCAGCCCCAGCATTTT. Full variable domain (outside the CDR3, taken from reference TRBV29-1 and TRBJ1-5): SAVISQKPSRDICQRGTSLTIQCQVDSQVTMMFWYRQQPGQSLTLIATANQGSEATYESGFVIDKFPISRPNLTFSTLTVSNMSPEDSSIYLCSVPNVGLAIKVAWLDQPQHFGDGTRLSIL.

This clonotype was recorded at least ten times. V and J are TRBV2 and TRBJ2-7; D is possibly TRBD1 or TRBD2 (6 bases each). The CDR3 has 16 residues. CDR1 is SNHLY, CDR2 FYNNEI, per germline. Trimming pared 7 bases from V and 3 bases from J, leaving 22 bases between. The CDR3 reads CASKGGEAGNVYEQYF. CDR3 bases: TGTGCCAGCAAAGGGGGAGAGGCGGGGAACGTCTACGAGCAGTACTTC.

This clonotype was detected many times. V usage is TRBV10-3 and J usage is TRBJ2-7; TRBD2 aligns across 9 bases. This CDR3 spans 17 amino acids. Germline V gene sequence: CDR1 ENHRY, CDR2 SYGVKD. The V and J ends lost 2 bases and 4 bases, in that order; junction bases with no gene match: 12. The DNA for the CDR3 is TGTGCCATCAGTGAGAACCAGCGGGAGGCTCCTGGATACGAGCAGTACTTC. The encoded protein is CAISENQREAPGYEQYF.